These 12 T cell receptor beta chains came from one sample sequenced in a study of T-cell reconstitution after alpha-beta-depleted transplantation in children listed by TCRdb under 2016. Receptor amplification or capture employed PCR. The sequencer was an Illumina HiSeq 2500. TCR library preparation used molecular barcoding, with unique molecular identifiers applied to normalize quantification of the TCRbeta repertoire. The public reads were reprocessed in TCRdb via fastp at Q25 and MiXCR, keeping in-frame beta chains. Rows matching on CDR3 protein sequence are summarized as one entry with the most common DNA and genes. The sample profile shows more than 550,000 distinct CDR3 sequences; roughly a tenth of them were found once. The top ten constitute about 4.2% of the sample. The sequencing used PBMCs from the stem cell graft donor, collected from the stem cell graft. These receptors originate from a human donor who donated a stem cell graft to a child with acute myeloid leukemia.

The V and J genes are TRBV5-1 and TRBJ2-7; 12 positions agree with TRBD2. V was pared by 4 bases and J by 4 bases, with 6 bases of the junction left unmatched. Per germline, CDR1 SGHRS and CDR2 YFSETQ. This CDR3 contains 15 residues. The CDR3 sequence: CASSMTSGSLYEQYF. CDR3 nucleotides: TGCGCCAGCAGCATGACTAGCGGGAGTCTATACGAGCAGTACTTC.

In this sample, this clonotype turned up many times. The CDR3 is CSARDDAGRGFF. In DNA, the CDR3 is TGCAGTGCTAGAGATGATGCCGGGAGGGGGTTCTTC. The gene calls are TRBV20-1 and TRBJ2-1; 8 nucleotides agree with TRBD2. Germline CDR1 is DFQATT and CDR2 is SNEGSKA (reference sequence). The V and J ends lost 0 bases and 15 bases, in that order; junction bases with no gene match: 7. The CDR3 totals 12 residues.

This clonotype was observed at least ten times. V is TRBV18 and J is TRBJ2-5, with D uncertain. Trimming took 2 bases from V and 4 from J, leaving 8 bases between them. The CDR3 has 13 residues. Germline V lookup: CDR1 KGHSH, CDR2 LQKENI. The CDR3: CASSPALGETQYF. In DNA form, the CDR3 reads TGTGCCAGCTCACCAGCGCTTGGAGAGACCCAGTACTTC.

This clonotype came up a few times. The chain has TRBV25-1 and TRBJ2-7; D uncertain. The germline CDR1 and CDR2 sequences are MGHDK and SYGVNS. The CDR3 runs to 12 residues. Trimming left V 7 bases short and J 3 bases short, with 10 bases between. CDR3 DNA: TGTGCCAGCATCAAGGACGGCTACGAGCAGTACTTC. Protein product: CASIKDGYEQYF.

This clonotype was detected a few times. The chain links TRBV20-1 to TRBJ1-3; D ambiguous. The CDR3 runs to 14 residues. The germline V gene encodes CDR1 DFQATT and CDR2 SNEGSKA (reference sequence). V lost 2 bases to trimming and J lost 0 bases, with 8 bases between them. The CDR3 region is CSARQEHSGNTIYF. The CDR3 nucleotides are TGCAGTGCTAGACAGGAGCACTCTGGAAACACCATATATTTT.

There are a few counts of this clonotype. The chain uses TRBV2 and TRBJ2-4; 8 bases fit TRBD1. Trimming took 2 bases from V and 7 from J; bases not matched to a gene: 7. CDR1 is SNHLY and CDR2 is FYNNEI in the germline V gene. This CDR3 comprises 15 residues. CDR3 bases: TGTGCCAGCAGTGAATTTCAGGGGGCGGGGAACATTCAGTACTTC. It specifies CASSEFQGAGNIQYF.

The CDR3 loop is CASGARERIRGTDTQYF. The CDR3 nucleotides read TGTGCCAGTGGGGCCCGGGAGAGGATTCGAGGCACAGATACGCAGTATTTT. The J gene is TRBJ2-3, the V gene TRBV3-1, with a weak D call TRBD2 (6 bases). The V end lost 9 bases, the J end lost 1 base, and 23 bases lay between the germline ends. Per germline, CDR1 LGHDT and CDR2 YNNKEL (reference sequence). The CDR3 has 17 residues.

A few counts support this clonotype. The V gene is TRBV29-1, the J gene TRBJ2-3, with D possibly TRBD2 on 6 matching bases. V was shortened by 3 bases and J by 12 bases, with 16 bases between the two germline ends. This CDR3 has 12 residues. Germline values: CDR1 SQVTM, CDR2 ANQGSEA. In DNA form, the CDR3 reads TGCAGCGTTGATCGGGAGAAAGGGGTTCAGTATTTT. Translating it yields CSVDREKGVQYF.

This clonotype was seen once. A much larger clone differs from this one at a single base, so this may be a read error. The chain employs TRBV29-1 and TRBJ2-5; possibly TRBD1 for D (6 bases). The V gene's germline CDR1 is SQVTM and CDR2 ANQGSEA. V was cut by 7 bases and J by 7 bases, with 25 bases left in between. The CDR3 runs to 15 residues. CDR3 in amino acids: CSDVSRTAPVGTQYF. As DNA, the CDR3 is TGCAGCGACGTTTCGCGGACAGCCCCCGTAGGGACCCAGTACTTC.

This clonotype occurred a few times. This chain links TRBV27 with TRBJ2-1; 10 bases fit TRBD2. The CDR3 loop spans 17 amino acids. The V and J ends lost 5 bases and 2 bases, in that order; junction bases with no gene match: 9. CDR1 is MNHEY, CDR2 SMNVEV, per germline (reference sequence). The CDR3 DNA reads TGTGCCAGCAGTAATAACCCGGGACTAGCGACCTACAATGAGCAGTTCTTC. This gives the protein CASSNNPGLATYNEQFF.

V usage is TRBV28 and J usage is TRBJ2-2; a weak D match, TRBD2 (6 bases). The CDR3 runs to 15 residues. V shed 6 bases and J shed 5 bases, with 16 bases lying between them. The germline CDR1 and CDR2 sequences are MDHEN and SYDVKM. In DNA, the CDR3 is TGTGCCAGCAGCGAAGCTAGCGAGAGGACCGGGGAGCTGTTTTTT. This gives the protein CASSEASERTGELFF.

The rearrangement uses TRBV7-2 and TRBJ1-2; D remains ambiguous. V gave up 1 base and J gave up 5 bases, with 14 bases separating them. CDR1 SGHTA and CDR2 FQGNSA come from the germline V gene. This CDR3 has 15 amino acids. The CDR3 coding sequence is TGTGCCAGCAGCTTAGGAGGGTTTGGGTATTATGGCTACACCTTC. The encoded protein is CASSLGGFGYYGYTF.